Below are 4 T cell receptor beta chains sequenced from a single sample in a study of cytomegalovirus exposure and HLA in healthy donors. Generated by immunoSEQ multiplex PCR, the TCRdb table keeps only in-frame clones and is missing some. Of about 73,000 clones listed, about 95% are singletons. Sequencing was done on a sample of PBMCs. Receptors originate from a man younger than 35 in good health and CMV-seronegative.

The chain is built from TRBV5-1 and TRBJ1-2; perhaps TRBD1 as D (5 bases). V gave up 0 bases and J gave up 2 bases, with 11 bases separating them. CDR1 SGHRS and CDR2 YFSETQ come from the germline V gene. The CDR3 sequence is 15 residues long. The CDR3 protein is CASSLEWGENYGYTF. The CDR3 DNA is TGCGCCAGCAGCTTGGAGTGGGGGGAAAACTATGGCTACACCTTC.

The genes are TRBV2 and TRBJ2-6; D may be TRBD1 (5 bases). The CDR3 covers 14 residues. Deletions cut 5 bases from V and 0 bases from J, with 5 bases between. Germline V gene lookup returns CDR1 SNHLY and CDR2 FYNNEI. The CDR3, as DNA: TGTGCCAGCAGTCAGGGCTCTGGGGCCAACGTCCTGACTTTC. It translates to CASSQGSGANVLTF.

The V call is TRBV30, the J call TRBJ1-2, with D possibly being TRBD1 (6 bases). CDR1 GTSNPN and CDR2 SVGIG come from the germline V gene (reference sequence). Trimming left V 1 base short and J 8 bases short, with 23 bases between. This CDR3 has 16 amino acids. CDR3 coding DNA: TGTGCCTGGAGTGGGAAACAGCCCAGGGGTGCGGAAGGCTACACCTTC. Its protein is CAWSGKQPRGAEGYTF.

This chain uses TRBV4-3 with TRBJ2-7, with 9 bases matching TRBD1. From germline, CDR1 is LGHNA and CDR2 YSLEER. V lost 2 bases to trimming and J lost 2 bases; unmatched junction nucleotides: 7. This CDR3 spans 16 amino acids. As DNA, the CDR3 is TGCGCCAGCAGCCAATCGGGACAGGGAATAGCCTACGAGCAGTACTTC. Its translation: CASSQSGQGIAYEQYF.